A selection of T cell receptor beta chains follows, all from one sample in a study of shared clonotypes between healthy human individuals. Sequenced by immunoSEQ multiplex PCR; TCRdb stores in-frame clones only, minus some. The profile shows about 1.5 million clones, under 99% of them singletons. The specimen sequenced was naive CD4+ T cells sorted from blood. Receptors originate from a man between 25 and 39 years old in good health. CDR3s include the opening cysteine and the closing phenylalanine or tryptophan. A D gene is named only where the DNA matches it firmly. Size tells how often a clone was seen (once, few, many) or the class of an expanded clone, and some rows leave it out.

CDR3 DNA,CDR3 protein,clone size,D gene,V gene,J gene
TGTGCCAGCTCACAGGTTCTCGAGAGGGGACTGATCTTC,CASSQVLERGLIF,-,-,TRBV18,TRBJ2-1
TGTGCCAGCAGCGTAGGCGCGGGAGACGGTTCGGAGACCCAGTACTTC,CASSVGAGDGSETQYF,-,TRBD2,TRBV9,TRBJ2-5
TGTGCCAGCAGCCCCCCCGGGACAGGCGTTATCTACGAGCAGTACTTC,CASSPPGTGVIYEQYF,-,TRBD1,TRBV7-6,TRBJ2-7
TGTGCCAGCAGCTCGGGGGCTTACGGCAATCAGCCCCAGCATTTT,CASSSGAYGNQPQHF,-,-,TRBV5-8,TRBJ1-5
TGTGCCAGCAGCTTAGGACTAGCGGGTGACAATGAGCAGTTCTTC,CASSLGLAGDNEQFF,-,TRBD2,TRBV7-9,TRBJ2-1
TGTGCCAGCAGCTTGGGGCGCATAATAGGGGTTTACGAGCAGTACTTC,CASSLGRIIGVYEQYF,once,-,TRBV5-4,TRBJ2-7
TGTGCCAGCAGCTCGGACCCGGGGCGGCAGTATTTT,CASSSDPGRQYF,-,-,TRBV7-2,TRBJ2-3
TGTGCCAGTAGTACCACCGGGACAGGGGTCCCCAACGAGCAGTACTTC,CASSTTGTGVPNEQYF,once,TRBD1,TRBV19,TRBJ2-7
TGTGCCAGCAGTTCAGGTAGGGTCCGGTCCTACGAGCAGTACTTC,CASSSGRVRSYEQYF,once,-,TRBV28,TRBJ2-7
TGTGCCAGTTCCCCGGACTATGTCCTCACAGATACGCAGTATTTT,CASSPDYVLTDTQYF,-,-,TRBV7-2,TRBJ2-3
TGTGCCAGCACCCCGAATATGGTTCGCCCAGATACGCAGTATTTT,CASTPNMVRPDTQYF,-,-,TRBV2,TRBJ2-3
TGTGCCAGCAGCCTTCAAGTAGCGCTCGAGCAGTACTTC,CASSLQVALEQYF,-,-,TRBV14,TRBJ2-7
TGTGCCAGCAGCTTAAGGGCGGAGTCCCAAGAGACCCAGTACTTC,CASSLRAESQETQYF,-,-,TRBV7-3,TRBJ2-5
TGTGCCTGGAGTGTACTAAATGAGCAGTTCTTC,CAWSVLNEQFF,-,-,TRBV30,TRBJ2-1
TGTGCCAGCAGGGGGACAGGCCTCTACGAGCAGTACTTC,CASRGTGLYEQYF,-,TRBD1,TRBV6-6,TRBJ2-7
TGTGCCAGCAGCTTGACAGGATTGATGAACACTGAAGCTTTCTTT,CASSLTGLMNTEAFF,-,-,TRBV7-9,TRBJ1-1
TGTGCCAGCAGTCGCACCCCGGGCGGGAGTATACAGACGCAGTACTTC,CASSRTPGGSIQTQYF,-,TRBD2,TRBV28,TRBJ2-7
TGTGCCAGCAGCTCCGGGACTAGCGGGAGAGGGCGGGGCACCGGGGAGCTGTTTTTT,CASSSGTSGRGRGTGELFF,-,TRBD2,TRBV11-3,TRBJ2-2
TGTGCCAGTAGCCTCCTGGGCGCTTACGAGCAGTACTTC,CASSLLGAYEQYF,-,-,TRBV19,TRBJ2-7
TGTGCCAGCAGCTTAGTGGGACAGGGGTCCTACGAGCAGTACTTC,CASSLVGQGSYEQYF,-,TRBD1,TRBV7-2,TRBJ2-7
TGTGCCAGCAGCTTTAGCGGGAGTGGGGCCAAAAACATTCAGTACTTC,CASSFSGSGAKNIQYF,-,TRBD2,TRBV11-2,TRBJ2-4
TGTGCCAGCAGTTTATCGACCGGAGGGACAGGGGTTGAAAAACTGTTTTTT,CASSLSTGGTGVEKLFF,-,TRBD1,TRBV27,TRBJ1-4
TGTGCCAGCAGTCCGATTCTTACCGGGGAGATAAAAGAGACCCAGTACTTC,CASSPILTGEIKETQYF,-,-,TRBV27,TRBJ2-5
TGTGCCAGCTCACCAAAGGCGTCCTACAATGAGCAGTTCTTC,CASSPKASYNEQFF,-,-,TRBV18,TRBJ2-1
TGTGCCATCAAAGGACAGGGGGTATACAATGAGCAGTTCTTC,CAIKGQGVYNEQFF,-,TRBD1,TRBV10-3,TRBJ2-1
TGTGCCAGTAGCGCTGAAATGAACACTGAAGCTTTCTTT,CASSAEMNTEAFF,-,-,TRBV19,TRBJ1-1
TGTGCCAGCAGCTCTTCCAGGGGGGACAGGTCCTACGAGCAGTACTTC,CASSSSRGDRSYEQYF,-,TRBD1,TRBV5-4,TRBJ2-7
TGTGCCAGCAGCCCTCAATTTAGCGGAAACACCGGGGAGCTGTTTTTT,CASSPQFSGNTGELFF,-,-,TRBV4-2,TRBJ2-2
TGTGCCAGCAGCTCCCGGAGTTCACGGGTAAGGTCCGGTGACGAGCAGTACTTC,CASSSRSSRVRSGDEQYF,-,-,TRBV7-2,TRBJ2-7
TGTGCCAGCAGCTTAGTTCAGGGTCAAGAGACCCAGTACTTC,CASSLVQGQETQYF,-,-,TRBV7-2,TRBJ2-5
TGTGCCAGCAGCGTAGCGGGAGGGCCGTTATACAATGAGCAGTTCTTC,CASSVAGGPLYNEQFF,-,TRBD2,TRBV9,TRBJ2-1
TGTGCCAGCAGGTCCCCGACTAGCGGGCCGTGGTCCTACAATGAGCAGTTCTTC,CASRSPTSGPWSYNEQFF,-,TRBD2,TRBV7-8,TRBJ2-1
TGTGCCAGCTCACCGGTCCAAGAGACCCAGTACTTC,CASSPVQETQYF,-,-,TRBV18,TRBJ2-5
TGCGCCAGCAGCCCTGAGGGGGGGCAACAAGCTTTCTTT,CASSPEGGQQAFF,-,-,TRBV5-1,TRBJ1-1
TGTGCCACCAGCAGAGATTTTGGGCAGGGGGATGAGCAGTTCTTC,CATSRDFGQGDEQFF,once,TRBD1,TRBV15,TRBJ2-1
TGCGCCAGCAGCCAACCCAGGGCACAGAACACCGGGGAGCTGTTTTTT,CASSQPRAQNTGELFF,-,-,TRBV4-3,TRBJ2-2
TGCGCCAGCAGCCAAGTTGGAGCGGGAGGGTACGAGCAGTACTTC,CASSQVGAGGYEQYF,-,TRBD2,TRBV4-1,TRBJ2-7
TGCGCCAGCAGCTTACCCGGGACACGGGCGAACACTGAAGCTTTCTTT,CASSLPGTRANTEAFF,-,-,TRBV5-1,TRBJ1-1
TGTGCCAGTAGTATGGGGGGTGGGTTCGGAGAGACCCAGTACTTC,CASSMGGGFGETQYF,-,-,TRBV19,TRBJ2-5
TGTGCCAGCAGCGCAAAAGATCTAGCGGCGATAGTGCATGAGCAGTTCTTC,CASSAKDLAAIVHEQFF,-,TRBD2,TRBV11-2,TRBJ2-1
TGTGCCAGCAGCCCCTTAGGAGAGAACACTGAAGCTTTCTTT,CASSPLGENTEAFF,-,-,TRBV4-2,TRBJ1-1
TGTGCCAGCAGCTTAGGACTAGCGGGGCTCACAGATACGCAGTATTTT,CASSLGLAGLTDTQYF,-,TRBD2,TRBV7-8,TRBJ2-3
TGTGCTAGTGGTACTCGGGCCTCCACCGGGGAGCTGTTTTTT,CASGTRASTGELFF,-,-,TRBV12-5,TRBJ2-2
TGTGCCAGCAGCCCACAAGGGGGTCAGCCCCAGCATTTT,CASSPQGGQPQHF,-,-,TRBV11-2,TRBJ1-5
TGTGCCAGCAGCGTAGTCGGGTGGAGCACAGATACGCAGTATTTT,CASSVVGWSTDTQYF,-,-,TRBV9,TRBJ2-3
TGTGCCAGCACCCCGGGGAGATCGGGCTATGGCTACACCTTC,CASTPGRSGYGYTF,-,-,TRBV11-2,TRBJ1-2
TGTGCCAGCAGTTGGAGGGGACAGGGAGGTCAGCCCCAGCATTTT,CASSWRGQGGQPQHF,once,TRBD1,TRBV28,TRBJ1-5
TGCGCCAGCAGCTTGGCCGGGACTAGCGGAGAGACCCAGTACTTC,CASSLAGTSGETQYF,-,TRBD2,TRBV5-1,TRBJ2-5
TGTGCCAGCAGCTTAGGAGGGTGGGCGGGTAACACTGAAGCTTTCTTT,CASSLGGWAGNTEAFF,-,-,TRBV7-8,TRBJ1-1
TGTGCCAGCAGTTTACCAGGGGCAGCTTTCTTT,CASSLPGAAFF,-,-,TRBV28,TRBJ1-1